This record covers a single T cell receptor (beta chain). Its target is unknown. These data are taken from a study of early stage breast cancer tumors. On the study more broadly: Most of the 16 invasive tumors were ER+, PR+ and HER2-. Seven or eight ER+/PR+/HER2- tumors were invasive ductal; a few were invasive lobular.

Study results and caveats: Commonly generated sequences made up most enriched TCRB sequences shared between patients. Comparing each tissue with blood distinguished tumor from normal in about 85% of the 16 patients.

TCRdb keeps only in-frame clones here, not all; method: immunoSEQ multiplex PCR. Of tens of thousands of clones in the sample, about 93% were seen once. CDR3 length: 14 amino acids. The germline CDR1 and CDR2 sequences are SGHRS and YFSETQ. The V and J ends lost 2 bases and 7 bases respectively, with 15 bases between them. The clonotype was recovered from a person between 65 and 80 years old with breast cancer. The chain has TRBV5-1 and TRBJ1-2; D might be TRBD1 (6 bases). The sequenced material came from blood. The CDR3 sequence is CASSLGQGRAGYTF. DNA for the CDR3: TGCGCCAGCAGCTTAGGGCAGGGGAGAGCTGGCTACACCTTC. Drawing the rest from reference TRBV5-1 and TRBJ1-2, the complete variable domain is KAGVTQTPRYLIKTRGQQVTLSCSPISGHRSVSWYQQTPGQGLQFLFEYFSETQRNKGNFPGRFSGRQFSNSRSEMNVSTLELGDSALYLCASSLGQGRAGYTFGSGTRLTVV.